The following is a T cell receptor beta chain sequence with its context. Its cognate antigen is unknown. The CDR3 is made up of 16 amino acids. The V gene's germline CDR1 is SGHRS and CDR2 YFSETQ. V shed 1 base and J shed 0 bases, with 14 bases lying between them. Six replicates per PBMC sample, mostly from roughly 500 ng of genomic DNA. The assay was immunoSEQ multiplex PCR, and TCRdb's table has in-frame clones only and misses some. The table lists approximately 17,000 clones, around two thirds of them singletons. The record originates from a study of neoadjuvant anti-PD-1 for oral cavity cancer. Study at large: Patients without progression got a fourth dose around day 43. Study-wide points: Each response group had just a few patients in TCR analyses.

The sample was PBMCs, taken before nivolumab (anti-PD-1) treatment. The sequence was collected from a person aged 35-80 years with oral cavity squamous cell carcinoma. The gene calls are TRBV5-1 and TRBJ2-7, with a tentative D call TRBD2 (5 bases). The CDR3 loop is CASSLSAGPSSYEQYF. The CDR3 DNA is TGCGCCAGCAGCTTGTCCGCGGGTCCGAGCTCCTACGAGCAGTACTTC.